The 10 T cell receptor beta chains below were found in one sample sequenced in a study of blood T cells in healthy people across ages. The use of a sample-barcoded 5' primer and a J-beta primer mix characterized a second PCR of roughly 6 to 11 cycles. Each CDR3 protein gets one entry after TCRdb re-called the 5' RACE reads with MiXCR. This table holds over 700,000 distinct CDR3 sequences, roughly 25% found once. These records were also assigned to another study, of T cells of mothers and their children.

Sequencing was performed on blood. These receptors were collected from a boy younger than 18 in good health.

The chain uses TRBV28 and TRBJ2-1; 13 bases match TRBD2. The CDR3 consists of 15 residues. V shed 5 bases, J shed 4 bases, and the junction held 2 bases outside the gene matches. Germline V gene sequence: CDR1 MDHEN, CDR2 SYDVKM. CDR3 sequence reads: CASSATSGRYNEQFF. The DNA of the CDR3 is TGTGCCAGCAGTGCGACTAGCGGGAGGTACAATGAGCAGTTCTTC.

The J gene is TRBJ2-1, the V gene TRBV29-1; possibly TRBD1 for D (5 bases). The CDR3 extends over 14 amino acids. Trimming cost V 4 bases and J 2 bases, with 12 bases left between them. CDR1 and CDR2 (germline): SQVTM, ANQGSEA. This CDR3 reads CSVGKGLTYNEQFF. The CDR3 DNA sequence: TGCAGCGTTGGAAAGGGGCTCACCTACAATGAGCAGTTCTTC.

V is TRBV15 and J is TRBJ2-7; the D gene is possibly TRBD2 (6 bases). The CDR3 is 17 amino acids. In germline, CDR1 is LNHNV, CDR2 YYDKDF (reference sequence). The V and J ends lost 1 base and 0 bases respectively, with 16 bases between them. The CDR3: CATSRGGGPGSSYEQYF. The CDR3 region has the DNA TGTGCCACCAGCAGAGGAGGAGGGCCAGGTAGCTCCTACGAGCAGTACTTC.

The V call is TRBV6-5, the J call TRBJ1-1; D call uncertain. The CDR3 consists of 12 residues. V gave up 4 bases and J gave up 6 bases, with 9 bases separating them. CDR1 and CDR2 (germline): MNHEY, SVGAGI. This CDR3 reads CASSSTLPEAFF. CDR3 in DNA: TGTGCCAGCAGTTCGACTCTTCCTGAAGCTTTCTTT.

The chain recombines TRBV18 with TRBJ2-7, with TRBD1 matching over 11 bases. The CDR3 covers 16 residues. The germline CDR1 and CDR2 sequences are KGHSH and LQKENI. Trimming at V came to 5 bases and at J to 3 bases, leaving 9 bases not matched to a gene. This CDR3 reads CASSSGQGEVGYEQYF. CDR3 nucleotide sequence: TGTGCCAGCTCATCGGGACAGGGGGAAGTGGGCTACGAGCAGTACTTC.

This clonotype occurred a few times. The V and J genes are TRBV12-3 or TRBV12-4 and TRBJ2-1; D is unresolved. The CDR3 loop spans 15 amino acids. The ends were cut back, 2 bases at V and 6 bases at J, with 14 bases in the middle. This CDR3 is CASSLLENHPNEQFF. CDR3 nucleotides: TGTGCCAGCAGTTTACTAGAAAACCATCCCAATGAGCAGTTCTTC.

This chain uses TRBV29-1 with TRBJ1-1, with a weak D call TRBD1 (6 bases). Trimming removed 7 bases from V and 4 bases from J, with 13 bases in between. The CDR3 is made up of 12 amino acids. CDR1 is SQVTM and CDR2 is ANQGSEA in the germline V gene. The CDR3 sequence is CSAEETGTEAFF. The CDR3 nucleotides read TGCAGCGCCGAGGAGACAGGCACTGAAGCTTTCTTT. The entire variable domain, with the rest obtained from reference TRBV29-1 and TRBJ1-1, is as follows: SAVISQKPSRDICQRGTSLTIQCQVDSQVTMMFWYRQQPGQSLTLIATANQGSEATYESGFVIDKFPISRPNLTFSTLTVSNMSPEDSSIYLCSAEETGTEAFFGQGTRLTVV.

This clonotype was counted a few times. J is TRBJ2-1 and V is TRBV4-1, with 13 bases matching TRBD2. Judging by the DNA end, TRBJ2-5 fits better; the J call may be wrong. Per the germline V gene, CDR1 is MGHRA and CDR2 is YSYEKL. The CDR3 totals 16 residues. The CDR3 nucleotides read TGCGCCAGCAGCCCTACTAGCGGGAGGGCCGATGAGACCCAGTACTTC. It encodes CASSPTSGRADETQYF.

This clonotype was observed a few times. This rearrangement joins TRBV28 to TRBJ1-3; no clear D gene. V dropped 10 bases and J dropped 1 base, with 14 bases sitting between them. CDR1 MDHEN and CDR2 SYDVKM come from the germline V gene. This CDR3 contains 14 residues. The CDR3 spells CATYEGGSGNTIYF. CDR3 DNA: TGTGCCACCTATGAGGGAGGGTCTGGAAACACCATATATTTT.

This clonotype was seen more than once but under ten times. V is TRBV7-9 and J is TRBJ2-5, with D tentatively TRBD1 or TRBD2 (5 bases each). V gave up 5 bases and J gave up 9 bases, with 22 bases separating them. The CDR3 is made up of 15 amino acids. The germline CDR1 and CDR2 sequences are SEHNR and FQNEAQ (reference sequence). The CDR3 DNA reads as TGTGCCAGCAGCCCCCCCGGGACGGACCGGTTGGCCCAGTACTTC. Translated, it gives CASSPPGTDRLAQYF.